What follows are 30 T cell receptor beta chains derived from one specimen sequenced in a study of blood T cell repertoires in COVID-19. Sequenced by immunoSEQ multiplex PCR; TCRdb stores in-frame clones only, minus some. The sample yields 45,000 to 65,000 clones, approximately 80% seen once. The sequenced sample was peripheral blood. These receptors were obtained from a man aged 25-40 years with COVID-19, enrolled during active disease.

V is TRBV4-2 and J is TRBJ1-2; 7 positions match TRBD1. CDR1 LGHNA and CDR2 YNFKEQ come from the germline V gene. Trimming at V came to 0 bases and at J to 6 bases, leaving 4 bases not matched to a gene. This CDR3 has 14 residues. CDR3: CASSQDPTGNGYTF. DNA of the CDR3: TGTGCCAGCAGCCAAGACCCGACAGGGAATGGCTACACCTTC.

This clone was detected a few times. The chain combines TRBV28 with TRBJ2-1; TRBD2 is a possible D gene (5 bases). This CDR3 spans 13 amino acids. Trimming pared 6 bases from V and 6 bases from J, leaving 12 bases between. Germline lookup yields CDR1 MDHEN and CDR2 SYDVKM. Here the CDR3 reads CASRLDGLNEQFF. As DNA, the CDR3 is TGTGCCAGCAGATTGGACGGACTCAATGAGCAGTTCTTC.

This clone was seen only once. The CDR3: CASRPAQGSGTEAFF. The CDR3 nucleotides read TGTGCCAGCAGACCAGCACAGGGATCGGGGACTGAAGCTTTCTTT. This chain connects TRBV6-5 to TRBJ1-1, with a tentative D call TRBD1 (6 bases). V lost 6 bases and J lost 5, with 19 bases in between. CDR1 is MNHEY, CDR2 SVGAGI, per germline. The CDR3 covers 15 residues.

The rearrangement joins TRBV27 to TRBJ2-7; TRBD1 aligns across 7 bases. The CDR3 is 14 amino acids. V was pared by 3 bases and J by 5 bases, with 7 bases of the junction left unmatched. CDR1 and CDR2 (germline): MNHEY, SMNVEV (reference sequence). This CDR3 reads CASSLGQIPDEQYF. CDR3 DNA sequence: TGTGCCAGCAGTTTGGGACAGATACCTGACGAGCAGTACTTC.

CDR3 nucleotides: TGTGCCAGCAGTTTGACAGGGACGAACACTGAAGCTTTCTTT. It codes for CASSLTGTNTEAFF. J is TRBJ1-1 and V is TRBV6-6; TRBD1 matches 7 bases. Per the germline V gene, CDR1 is MNHNY and CDR2 is SVGAGI (reference sequence). CDR3 length equals 14 residues. V dropped 4 bases and J dropped 1; count of bases not matched to a gene: 3.

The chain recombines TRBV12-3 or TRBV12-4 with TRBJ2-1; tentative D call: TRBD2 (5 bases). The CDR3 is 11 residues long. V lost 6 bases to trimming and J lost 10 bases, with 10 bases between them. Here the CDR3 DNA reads TGTGCCAGCAGGCGCGGGTGGGAGCAGTTCTTC. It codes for CASRRGWEQFF.

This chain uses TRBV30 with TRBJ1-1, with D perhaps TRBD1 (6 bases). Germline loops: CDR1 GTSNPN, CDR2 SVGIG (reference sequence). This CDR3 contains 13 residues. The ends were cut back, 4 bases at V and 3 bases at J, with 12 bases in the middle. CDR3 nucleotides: TGTGCCTGGAACATAGGGGGGGACACTGAAGCTTTCTTT. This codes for CAWNIGGDTEAFF.

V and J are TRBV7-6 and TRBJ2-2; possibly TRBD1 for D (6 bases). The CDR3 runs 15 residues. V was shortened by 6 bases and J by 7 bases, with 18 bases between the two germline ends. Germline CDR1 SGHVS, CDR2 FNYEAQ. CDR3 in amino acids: CASSLKTDSFGELFF. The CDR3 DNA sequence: TGTGCCAGCAGTCTAAAAACGGACAGTTTCGGGGAGCTGTTTTTT.

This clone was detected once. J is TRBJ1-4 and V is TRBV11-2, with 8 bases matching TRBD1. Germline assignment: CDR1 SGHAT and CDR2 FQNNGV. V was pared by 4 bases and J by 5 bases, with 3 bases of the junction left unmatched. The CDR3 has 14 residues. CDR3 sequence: CASSSGGLNEKLFF. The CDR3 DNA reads TGTGCCAGCAGCTCAGGGGGCTTGAATGAAAAACTGTTTTTT.

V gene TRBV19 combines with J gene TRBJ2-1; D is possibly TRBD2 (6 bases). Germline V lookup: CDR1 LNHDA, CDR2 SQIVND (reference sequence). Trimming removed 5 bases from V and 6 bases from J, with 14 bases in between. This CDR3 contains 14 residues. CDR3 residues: CASSSQEGLNEQFF. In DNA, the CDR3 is TGTGCCAGTAGTTCCCAGGAGGGACTCAATGAGCAGTTCTTC.

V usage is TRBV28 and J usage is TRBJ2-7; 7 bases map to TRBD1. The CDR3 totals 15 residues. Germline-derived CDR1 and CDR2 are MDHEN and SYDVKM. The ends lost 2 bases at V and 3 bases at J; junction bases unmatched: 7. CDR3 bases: TGTGCCAGCAGTTTAAGGGCAGGGGGAGACTACGAGCAGTACTTC. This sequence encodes CASSLRAGGDYEQYF.

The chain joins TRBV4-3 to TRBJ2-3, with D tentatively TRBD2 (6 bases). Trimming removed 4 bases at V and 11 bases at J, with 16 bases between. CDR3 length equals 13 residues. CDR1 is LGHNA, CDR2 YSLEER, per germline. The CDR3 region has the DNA TGCGCCAGCAGCCCCGGTCGGGACTCAGAGCAGTATTTT. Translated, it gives CASSPGRDSEQYF.

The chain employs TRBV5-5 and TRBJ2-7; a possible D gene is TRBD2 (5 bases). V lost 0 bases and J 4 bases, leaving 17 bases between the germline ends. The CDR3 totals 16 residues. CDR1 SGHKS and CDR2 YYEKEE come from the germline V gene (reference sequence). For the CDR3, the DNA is TGTGCCAGCAGCTTGGCCTATCTTAAGCGGATTTACGAGCAGTACTTC. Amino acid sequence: CASSLAYLKRIYEQYF. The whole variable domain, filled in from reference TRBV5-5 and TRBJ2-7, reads DAGVTQSPTHLIKTRGQQVTLRCSPISGHKSVSWYQQVLGQGPQFIFQYYEKEERGRGNFPDRFSARQFPNYSSELNVNALLLGDSALYLCASSLAYLKRIYEQYFGPGTRLTVT.

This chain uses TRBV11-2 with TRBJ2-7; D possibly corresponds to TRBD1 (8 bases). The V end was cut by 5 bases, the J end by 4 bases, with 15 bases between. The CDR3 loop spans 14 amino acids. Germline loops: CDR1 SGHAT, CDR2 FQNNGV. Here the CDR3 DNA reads TGTGCCAGCAGCCAAGGACAGGGAGGGTACGAGCAGTACTTC. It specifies CASSQGQGGYEQYF.

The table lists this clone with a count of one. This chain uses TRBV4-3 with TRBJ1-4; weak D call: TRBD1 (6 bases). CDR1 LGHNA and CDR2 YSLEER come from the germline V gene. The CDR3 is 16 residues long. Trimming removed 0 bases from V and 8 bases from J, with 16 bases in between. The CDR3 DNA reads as TGCGCCAGCAGCCAAGAAGGGACAATCACCAAGGAAAAACTGTTTTTT. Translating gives CASSQEGTITKEKLFF.

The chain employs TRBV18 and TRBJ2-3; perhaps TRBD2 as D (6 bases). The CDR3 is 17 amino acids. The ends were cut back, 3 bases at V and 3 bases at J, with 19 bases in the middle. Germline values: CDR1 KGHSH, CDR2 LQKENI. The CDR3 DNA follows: TGTGCCAGCTCACCTAGCGTTGGGACTCTAAAGACAGATACGCAGTATTTT. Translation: CASSPSVGTLKTDTQYF.

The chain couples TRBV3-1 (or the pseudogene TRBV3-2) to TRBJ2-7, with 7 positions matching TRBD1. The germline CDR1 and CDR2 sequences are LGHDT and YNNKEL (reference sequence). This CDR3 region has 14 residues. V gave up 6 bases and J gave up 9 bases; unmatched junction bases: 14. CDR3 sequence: CASSPDRLISGQYF. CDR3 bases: TGTGCCAGCAGTCCGGACAGGTTAATTTCAGGGCAGTACTTC.

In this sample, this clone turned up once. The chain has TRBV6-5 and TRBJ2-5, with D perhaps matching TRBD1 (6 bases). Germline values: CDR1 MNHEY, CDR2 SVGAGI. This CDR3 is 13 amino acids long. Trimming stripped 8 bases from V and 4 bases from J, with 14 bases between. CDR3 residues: CASGWQGSETQYF. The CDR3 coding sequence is TGTGCCAGCGGGTGGCAGGGGTCAGAGACCCAGTACTTC.

Here the CDR3 reads CASSQGLGRSGEQYF. CDR3 nucleotide sequence: TGTGCCAGCAGCCAGGGACTAGGAAGGTCGGGAGAGCAGTACTTC. V is TRBV3-1 (or the pseudogene TRBV3-2) and J is TRBJ2-7, with TRBD2 matching over 8 bases. The junction had 11 bases not matched to a gene; V was cut back by 3 bases and J by 7 bases. The CDR3 spans 15 residues. Germline V gene lookup returns CDR1 LGHDT and CDR2 YNNKEL (reference sequence).

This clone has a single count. The CDR3 spells CAISGSGSYEQYF. Here the CDR3 DNA reads TGTGCCATCAGTGGGAGTGGATCCTACGAGCAGTACTTC. V usage is TRBV10-3 and J usage is TRBJ2-7; D unresolved. Germline CDR1 ENHRY, CDR2 SYGVKD. Trimming took 4 bases from V and 1 from J, leaving 8 bases between them. The CDR3 loop spans 13 amino acids.

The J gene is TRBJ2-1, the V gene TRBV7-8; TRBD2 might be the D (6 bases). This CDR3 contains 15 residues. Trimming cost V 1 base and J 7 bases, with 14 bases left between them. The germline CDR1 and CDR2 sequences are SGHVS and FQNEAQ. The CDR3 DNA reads TGTGCCAGCAGCTTAGGAGAGATTGGGGGGAATGAGCAGTTCTTC. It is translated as CASSLGEIGGNEQFF.

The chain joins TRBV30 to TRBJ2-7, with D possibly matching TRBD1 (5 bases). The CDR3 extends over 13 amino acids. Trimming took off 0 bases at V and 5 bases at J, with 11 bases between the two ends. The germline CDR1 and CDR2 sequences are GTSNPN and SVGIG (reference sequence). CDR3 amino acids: CAWSVRQGNEQYF. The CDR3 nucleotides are TGTGCCTGGAGTGTACGGCAGGGCAACGAGCAGTACTTC. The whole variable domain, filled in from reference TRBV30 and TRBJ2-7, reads SQTIHQWPATLVQPVGSPLSLECTVEGTSNPNLYWYRQAAGRGLQLLFYSVGIGQISSEVPQNLSASRPQDRQFILSSKKLLLSDSGFYLCAWSVRQGNEQYFGPGTRLTVT.

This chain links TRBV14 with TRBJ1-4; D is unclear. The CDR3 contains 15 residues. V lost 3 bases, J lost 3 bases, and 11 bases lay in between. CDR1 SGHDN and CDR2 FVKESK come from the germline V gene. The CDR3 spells CASSQLMASNEKLFF. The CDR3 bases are TGTGCCAGCAGCCAGCTGATGGCCTCTAATGAAAAACTGTTTTTT.

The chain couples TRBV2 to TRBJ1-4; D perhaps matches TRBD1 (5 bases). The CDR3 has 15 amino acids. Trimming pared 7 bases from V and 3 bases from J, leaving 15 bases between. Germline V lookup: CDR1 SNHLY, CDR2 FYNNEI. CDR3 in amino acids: CASTPVGGANEKLFF. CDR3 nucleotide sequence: TGTGCCAGCACTCCTGTGGGGGGGGCTAATGAAAAACTGTTTTTT.

CDR3 nucleotides: TGCAGCGTCAACAGCTGGATGAACACTGAAGCTTTCTTT. Amino acids: CSVNSWMNTEAFF. V and J are TRBV29-1 and TRBJ1-1; D not resolved. CDR1 and CDR2 (germline): SQVTM, ANQGSEA. The CDR3 contains 13 residues. The germline V and J ends were trimmed by 6 bases and 0 bases, with 11 bases remaining between them.

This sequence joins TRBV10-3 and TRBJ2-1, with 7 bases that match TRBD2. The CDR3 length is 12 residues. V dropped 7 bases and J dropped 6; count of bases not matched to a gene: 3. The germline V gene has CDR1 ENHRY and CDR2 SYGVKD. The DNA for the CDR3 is TGTGCCATCACTTCGGGGGGCAATGAGCAGTTCTTC. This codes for CAITSGGNEQFF.

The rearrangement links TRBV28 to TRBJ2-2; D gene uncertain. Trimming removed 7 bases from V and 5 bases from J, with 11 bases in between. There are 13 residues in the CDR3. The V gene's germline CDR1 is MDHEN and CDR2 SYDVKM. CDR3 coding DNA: TGTGCCAGCACGAGCCCGATAACCGGGGAGCTGTTTTTT. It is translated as CASTSPITGELFF.

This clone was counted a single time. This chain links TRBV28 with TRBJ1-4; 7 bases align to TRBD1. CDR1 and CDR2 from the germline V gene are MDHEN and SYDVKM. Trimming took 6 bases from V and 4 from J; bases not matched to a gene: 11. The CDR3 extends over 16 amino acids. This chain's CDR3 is CASRHQGETVNEKLFF. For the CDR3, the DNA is TGTGCCAGCAGACACCAGGGGGAAACAGTTAATGAAAAACTGTTTTTT.

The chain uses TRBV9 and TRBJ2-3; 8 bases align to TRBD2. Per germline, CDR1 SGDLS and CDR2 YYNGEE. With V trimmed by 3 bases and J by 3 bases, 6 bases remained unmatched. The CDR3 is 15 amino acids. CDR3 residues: CASSAAGVGTDTQYF. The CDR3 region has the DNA TGTGCCAGCAGCGCAGCGGGAGTCGGAACAGATACGCAGTATTTT.

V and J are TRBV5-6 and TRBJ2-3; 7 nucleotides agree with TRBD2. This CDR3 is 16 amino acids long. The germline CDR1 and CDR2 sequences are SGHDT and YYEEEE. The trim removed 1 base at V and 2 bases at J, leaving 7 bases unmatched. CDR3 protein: CASSLIAGAHTDTQYF. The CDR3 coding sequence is TGTGCCAGCAGCTTGATTGCGGGAGCCCACACAGATACGCAGTATTTT.